Described below is a single T cell receptor (beta chain) sequence and its context. The data stem from a study of T-cell reconstitution after alpha-beta-depleted transplantation in children. The J segment lost 5 bases and the V segment lost 0 bases, leaving 9 bases of the junction unmatched. There are 15 residues in the CDR3. Per the germline V gene, CDR1 is SQVTM and CDR2 is ANQGSEA. The authors prepared the TCRbeta library with unique molecular identifiers. Each CDR3 protein gets one entry after TCRdb re-called the PCR reads with MiXCR. The table includes 350,000 to 450,000 distinct CDR3 sequences, 20% detected once.

The sample was PBMCs from the stem cell graft donor, taken from the stem cell graft. The origin of this receptor is a human donor who donated a stem cell graft to a child with acute myeloid leukemia. This sequence joins TRBV29-1 and TRBJ2-5, with TRBD2 matching over 7 bases. CDR3: CSVEDGAGVLETQYF. The CDR3 DNA is TGCAGCGTTGAAGACGGGGCGGGAGTATTGGAGACCCAGTACTTC. Looking up the rest from reference TRBV29-1 and TRBJ2-5 gives the full variable domain: SAVISQKPSRDICQRGTSLTIQCQVDSQVTMMFWYRQQPGQSLTLIATANQGSEATYESGFVIDKFPISRPNLTFSTLTVSNMSPEDSSIYLCSVEDGAGVLETQYFGPGTRLLVL.